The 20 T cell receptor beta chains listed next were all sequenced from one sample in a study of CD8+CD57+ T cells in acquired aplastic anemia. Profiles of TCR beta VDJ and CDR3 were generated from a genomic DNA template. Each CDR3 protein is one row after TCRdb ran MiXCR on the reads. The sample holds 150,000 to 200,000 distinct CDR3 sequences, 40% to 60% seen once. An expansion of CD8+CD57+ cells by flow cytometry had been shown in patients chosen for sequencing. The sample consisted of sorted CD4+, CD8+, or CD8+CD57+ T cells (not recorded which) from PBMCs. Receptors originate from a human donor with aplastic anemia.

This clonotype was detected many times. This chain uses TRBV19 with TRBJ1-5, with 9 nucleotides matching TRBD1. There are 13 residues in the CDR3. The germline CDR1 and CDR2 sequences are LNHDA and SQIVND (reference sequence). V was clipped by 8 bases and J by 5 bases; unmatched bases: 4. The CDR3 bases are TGTGCCAGTCGGGGACAGGGATATCAGCCCCAGCATTTT. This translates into CASRGQGYQPQHF.

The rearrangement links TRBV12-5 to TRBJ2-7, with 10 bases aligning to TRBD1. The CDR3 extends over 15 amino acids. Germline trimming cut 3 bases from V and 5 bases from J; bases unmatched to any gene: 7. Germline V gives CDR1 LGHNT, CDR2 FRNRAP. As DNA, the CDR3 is TGTGCTAGTGGTTTAGGGACAGGGGCCCCCGACGAGCAGTACTTC. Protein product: CASGLGTGAPDEQYF.

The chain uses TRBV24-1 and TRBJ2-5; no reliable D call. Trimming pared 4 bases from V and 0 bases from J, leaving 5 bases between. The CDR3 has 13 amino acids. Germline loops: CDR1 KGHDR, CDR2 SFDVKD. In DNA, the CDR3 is TGTGCCACCAGTGACCGGGACCAAGAGACCCAGTACTTC. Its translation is CATSDRDQETQYF.

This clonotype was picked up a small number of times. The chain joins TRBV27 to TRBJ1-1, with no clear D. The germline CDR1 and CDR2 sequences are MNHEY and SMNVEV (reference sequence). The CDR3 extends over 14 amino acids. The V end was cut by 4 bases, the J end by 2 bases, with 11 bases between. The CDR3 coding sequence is TGTGCCAGCAGTTCCCGGGTGGTTAACACTGAAGCTTTCTTT. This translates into CASSSRVVNTEAFF.

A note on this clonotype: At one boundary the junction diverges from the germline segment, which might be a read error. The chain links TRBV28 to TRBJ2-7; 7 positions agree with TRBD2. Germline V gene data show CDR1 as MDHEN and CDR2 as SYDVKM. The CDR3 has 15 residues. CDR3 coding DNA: TGTGCCGGCAGTTTCCCTGGCGGGAGACGGTACGAGCAGTACTTC. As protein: CAGSFPGGRRYEQYF.

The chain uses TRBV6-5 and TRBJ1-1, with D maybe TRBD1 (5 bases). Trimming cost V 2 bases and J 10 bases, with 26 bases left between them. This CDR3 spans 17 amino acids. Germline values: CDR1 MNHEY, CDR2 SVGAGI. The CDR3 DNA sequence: TGTGCCAGCAGTTACCTCAGGGTCGACCTCCCTACCAAGAGAGCTTTCTTT. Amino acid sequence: CASSYLRVDLPTKRAFF.

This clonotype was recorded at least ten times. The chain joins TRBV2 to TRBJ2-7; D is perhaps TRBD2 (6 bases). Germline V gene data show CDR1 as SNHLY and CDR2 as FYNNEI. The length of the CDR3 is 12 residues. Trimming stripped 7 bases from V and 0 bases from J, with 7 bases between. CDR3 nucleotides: TGTGCCAGCACCGGGAGCTCCTACGAGCAGTACTTC. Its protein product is CASTGSSYEQYF.

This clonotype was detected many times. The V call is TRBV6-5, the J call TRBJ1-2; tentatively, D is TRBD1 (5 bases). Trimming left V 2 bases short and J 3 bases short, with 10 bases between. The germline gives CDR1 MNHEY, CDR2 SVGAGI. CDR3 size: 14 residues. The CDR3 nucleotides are TGTGCCAGCAGTTACGGACACCTCGACTATGGCTACACCTTC. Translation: CASSYGHLDYGYTF.

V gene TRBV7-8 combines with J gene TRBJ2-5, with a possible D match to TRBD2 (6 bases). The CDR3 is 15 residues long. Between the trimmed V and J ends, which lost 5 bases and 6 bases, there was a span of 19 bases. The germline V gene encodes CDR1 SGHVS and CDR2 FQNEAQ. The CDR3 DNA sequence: TGTGCCAGCAGCCTGACTAGAGTTATCGTGAAGACCCAGTACTTC. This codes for CASSLTRVIVKTQYF.

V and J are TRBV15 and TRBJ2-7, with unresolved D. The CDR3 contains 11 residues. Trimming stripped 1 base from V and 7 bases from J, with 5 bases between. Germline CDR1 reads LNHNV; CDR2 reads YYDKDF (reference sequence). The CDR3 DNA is TGTGCCACCAGCAGAGGGAGAGAGCAGTACTTC. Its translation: CATSRGREQYF.

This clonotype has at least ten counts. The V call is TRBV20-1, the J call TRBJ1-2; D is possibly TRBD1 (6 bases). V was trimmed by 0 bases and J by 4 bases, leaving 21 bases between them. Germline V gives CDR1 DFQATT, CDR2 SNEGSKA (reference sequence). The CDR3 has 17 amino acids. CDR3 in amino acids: CSARDTDTGNLGYGYTF. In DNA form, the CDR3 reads TGCAGTGCTAGAGATACCGATACAGGGAATCTAGGCTATGGCTACACCTTC.

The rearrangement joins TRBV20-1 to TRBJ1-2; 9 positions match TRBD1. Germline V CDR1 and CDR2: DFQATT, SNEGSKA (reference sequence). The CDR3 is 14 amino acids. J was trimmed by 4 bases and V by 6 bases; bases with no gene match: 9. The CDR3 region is CSAHRQGDGYGYTF. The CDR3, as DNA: TGCAGTGCCCACCGACAGGGGGACGGCTATGGCTACACCTTC.

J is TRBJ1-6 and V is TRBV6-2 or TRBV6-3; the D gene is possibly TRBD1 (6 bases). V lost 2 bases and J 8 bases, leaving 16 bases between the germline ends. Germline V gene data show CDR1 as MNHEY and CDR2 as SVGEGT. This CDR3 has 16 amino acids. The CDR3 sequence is CASSYVSAGVDSPLHF. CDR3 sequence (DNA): TGTGCCAGCAGTTACGTCTCCGCAGGGGTGGATTCACCCCTCCACTTT.

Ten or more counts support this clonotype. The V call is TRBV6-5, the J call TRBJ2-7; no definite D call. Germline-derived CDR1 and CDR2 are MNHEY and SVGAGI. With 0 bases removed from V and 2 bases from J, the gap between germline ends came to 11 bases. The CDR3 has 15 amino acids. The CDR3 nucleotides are TGTGCCAGCAGTTACTCGTCCCCCACCCCCTACGAGCAGTACTTC. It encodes CASSYSSPTPYEQYF.

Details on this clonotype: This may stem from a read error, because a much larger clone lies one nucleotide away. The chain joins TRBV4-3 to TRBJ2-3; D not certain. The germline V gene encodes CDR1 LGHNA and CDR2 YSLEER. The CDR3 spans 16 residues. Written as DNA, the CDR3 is TGCGCCAGCAGCCAAGATCCCGCCGGAAGCACAGATACGCACTATTTT. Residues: CASSQDPAGSTDTHYF.

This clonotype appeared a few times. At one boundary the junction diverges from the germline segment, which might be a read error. Here the CDR3 reads CASSEVTGGAGELFF. In DNA, the CDR3 is TGTGCCAGCAGTGAAGTTACAGGGGGCGCCGGGGAGCTGTTTTTT. The genes are TRBV24-1 and TRBJ2-2; TRBD1 matches at 9 bases. CDR3 length: 15 amino acids. Germline CDR1 KGHDR, CDR2 SFDVKD.

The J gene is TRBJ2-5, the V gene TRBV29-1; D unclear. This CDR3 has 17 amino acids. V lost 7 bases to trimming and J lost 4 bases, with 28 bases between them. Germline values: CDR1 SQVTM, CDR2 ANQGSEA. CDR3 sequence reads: CSARYQETQLHRETQYF. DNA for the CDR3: TGCAGCGCGAGATACCAAGAGACCCAGCTACATCGAGAGACCCAGTACTTC.

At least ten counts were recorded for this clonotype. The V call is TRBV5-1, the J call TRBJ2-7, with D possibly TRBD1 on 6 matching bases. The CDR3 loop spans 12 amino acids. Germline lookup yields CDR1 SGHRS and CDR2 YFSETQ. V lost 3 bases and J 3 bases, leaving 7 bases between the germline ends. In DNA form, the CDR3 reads TGCGCCAGCAGCTCGGACAGCTACGAGCAGTACTTC. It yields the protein CASSSDSYEQYF. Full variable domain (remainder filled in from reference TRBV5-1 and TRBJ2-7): KAGVTQTPRYLIKTRGQQVTLSCSPISGHRSVSWYQQTPGQGLQFLFEYFSETQRNKGNFPGRFSGRQFSNSRSEMNVSTLELGDSALYLCASSSDSYEQYFGPGTRLTVT.

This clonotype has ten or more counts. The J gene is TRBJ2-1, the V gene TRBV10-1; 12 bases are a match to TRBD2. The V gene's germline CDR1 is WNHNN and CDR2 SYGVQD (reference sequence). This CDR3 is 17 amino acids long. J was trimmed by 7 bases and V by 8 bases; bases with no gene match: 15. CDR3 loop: CASVTSGRWFSGNEQFF. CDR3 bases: TGCGCCAGCGTGACTAGCGGGAGATGGTTTTCGGGGAATGAGCAGTTCTTC.

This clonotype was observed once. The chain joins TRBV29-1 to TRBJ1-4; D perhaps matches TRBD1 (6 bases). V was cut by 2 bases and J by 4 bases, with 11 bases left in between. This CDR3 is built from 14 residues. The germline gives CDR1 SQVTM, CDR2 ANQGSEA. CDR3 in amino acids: CSVEPPDSNEKLFF. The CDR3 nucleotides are TGCAGCGTTGAACCCCCGGACAGTAATGAAAAACTGTTTTTT.